What follows is one T cell receptor beta chain and its context. Its antigen is unidentified. The sample comes from a study of Ad26.COV2.S vaccination and SARS-CoV-2 variants. Trimming pared 1 base from V and 2 bases from J, leaving 12 bases between. Germline V gene lookup returns CDR1 SGHVS and CDR2 FNYEAQ. The CDR3 contains 15 residues. The study's findings and limits: Non-spike TCR breadth did not differ much between vaccine and placebo recipients. Breadth, reportedly substantial, characterized the spike-specific CD8+ and CD4+ T cell responses after vaccination.

Treatment indicated: roughly 19 received Ad26.COV2.S at low or high dose, single or two shots; several received placebo; per-sample allocation not given. Sampling took place 63 days after the first vaccine or placebo injection. Its platform was an Ad26 vector, and its expressed antigen was Wuhan-strain SARS-CoV-2 spike. Generated by immunoSEQ multiplex PCR, the TCRdb table keeps only in-frame clones and is missing some. This table holds more than 300,000 clones, around four fifths found once. The chain uses TRBV7-6 and TRBJ2-7; D remains ambiguous. The receptor comes from a person aged 18-60 years who received the Ad26.COV2.S COVID-19 vaccine or a placebo. Sequenced here: peripheral blood, sampled in a trial of Ad26.COV2.S vaccine versus placebo. CDR3 coding DNA: TGTGCCAGCAGCTTAGAAGGCTCGGTCCCCTACGAGCAGTACTTC. Translated, it gives CASSLEGSVPYEQYF.